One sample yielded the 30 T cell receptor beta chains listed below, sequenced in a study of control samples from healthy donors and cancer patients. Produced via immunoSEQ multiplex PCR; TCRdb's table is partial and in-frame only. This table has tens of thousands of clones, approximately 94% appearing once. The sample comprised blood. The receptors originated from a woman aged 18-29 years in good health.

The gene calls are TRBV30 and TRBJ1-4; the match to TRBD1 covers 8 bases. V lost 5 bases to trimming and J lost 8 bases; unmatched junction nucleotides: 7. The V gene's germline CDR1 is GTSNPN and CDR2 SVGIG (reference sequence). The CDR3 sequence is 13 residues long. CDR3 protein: CAWGQTGEEKLFF. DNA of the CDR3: TGTGCCTGGGGTCAGACAGGGGAAGAAAAACTGTTTTTT.

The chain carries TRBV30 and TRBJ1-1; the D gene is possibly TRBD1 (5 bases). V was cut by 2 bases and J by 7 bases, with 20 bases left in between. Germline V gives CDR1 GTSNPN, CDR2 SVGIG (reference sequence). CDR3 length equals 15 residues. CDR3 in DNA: TGTGCCTGGAGTAAGAGACAGTCCGATACGGTTGAAGCTTTCTTT. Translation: CAWSKRQSDTVEAFF.

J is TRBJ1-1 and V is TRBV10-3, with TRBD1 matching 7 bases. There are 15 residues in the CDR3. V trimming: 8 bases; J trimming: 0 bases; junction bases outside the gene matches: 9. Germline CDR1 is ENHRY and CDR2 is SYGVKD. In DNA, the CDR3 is TGTGCCATCCAGACAGGGCGTTCGATGAACACTGAAGCTTTCTTT. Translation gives CAIQTGRSMNTEAFF.

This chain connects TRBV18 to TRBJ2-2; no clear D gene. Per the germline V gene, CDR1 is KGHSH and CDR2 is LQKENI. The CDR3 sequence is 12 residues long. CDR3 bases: TGTGCTGCCCAGAGTGACACCGGGGAGCTGTTTTTT. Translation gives CAAQSDTGELFF. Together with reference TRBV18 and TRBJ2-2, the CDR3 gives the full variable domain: NAGVMQNPRHLVRRRGQEARLRCSPMKGHSHVYWYRQLPEEGLKFMVYLQKENIIDESGMPKERFSAEFPKEGPSILRIQQVVRGDSAAYFCAAQSDTGELFFGEGSRLTVL.

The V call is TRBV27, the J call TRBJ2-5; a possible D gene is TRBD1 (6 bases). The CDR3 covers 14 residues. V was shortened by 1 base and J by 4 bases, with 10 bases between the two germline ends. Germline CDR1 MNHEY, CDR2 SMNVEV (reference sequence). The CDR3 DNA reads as TGTGCCAGCAGTTTATATCCAGGGGCAGAGACCCAGTACTTC. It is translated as CASSLYPGAETQYF.

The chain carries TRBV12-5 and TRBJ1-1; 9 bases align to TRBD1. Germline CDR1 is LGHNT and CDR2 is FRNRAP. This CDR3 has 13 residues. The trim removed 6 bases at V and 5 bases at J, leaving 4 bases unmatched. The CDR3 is CASGRDRGTEAFF. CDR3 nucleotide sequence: TGTGCTAGTGGCAGAGACAGGGGGACTGAAGCTTTCTTT.

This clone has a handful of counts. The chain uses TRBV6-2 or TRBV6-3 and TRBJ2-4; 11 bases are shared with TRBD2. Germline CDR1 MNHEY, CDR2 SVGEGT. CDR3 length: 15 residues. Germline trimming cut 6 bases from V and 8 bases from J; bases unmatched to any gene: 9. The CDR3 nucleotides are TGTGCCAGCAGCCCGGGTAGCGGGGGGGCGGACATTCAGTACTTC. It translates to CASSPGSGGADIQYF.

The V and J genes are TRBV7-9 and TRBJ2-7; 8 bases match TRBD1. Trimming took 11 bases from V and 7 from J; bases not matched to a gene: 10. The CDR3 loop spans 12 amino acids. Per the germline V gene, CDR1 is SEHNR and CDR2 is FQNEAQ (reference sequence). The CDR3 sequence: CAAGQGAGEQYF. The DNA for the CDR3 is TGTGCCGCGGGGCAGGGGGCGGGAGAGCAGTACTTC.

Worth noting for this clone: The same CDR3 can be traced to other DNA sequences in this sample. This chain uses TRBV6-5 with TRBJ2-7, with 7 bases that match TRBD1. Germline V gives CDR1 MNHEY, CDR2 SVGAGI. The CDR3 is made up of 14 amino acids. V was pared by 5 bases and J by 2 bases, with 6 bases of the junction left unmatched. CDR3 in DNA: TGTGCCAGCAGTCAATCACAGGGGACCTACGAGCAGTACTTC. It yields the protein CASSQSQGTYEQYF.

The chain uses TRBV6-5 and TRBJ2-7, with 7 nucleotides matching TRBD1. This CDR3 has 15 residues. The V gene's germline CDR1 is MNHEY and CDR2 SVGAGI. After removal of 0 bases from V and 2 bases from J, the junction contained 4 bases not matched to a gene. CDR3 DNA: TGTGCCAGCAGTTACTCGAGACAGGGCCCCTACGAGCAGTACTTC. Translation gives CASSYSRQGPYEQYF.

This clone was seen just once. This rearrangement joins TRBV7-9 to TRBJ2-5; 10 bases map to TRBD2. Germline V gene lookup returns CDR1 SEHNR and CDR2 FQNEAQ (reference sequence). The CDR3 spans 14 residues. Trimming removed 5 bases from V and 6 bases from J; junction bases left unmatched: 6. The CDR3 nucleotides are TGTGCCAGCAGCGTGGGACTAGCGAGGCAGACCCAGTACTTC. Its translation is CASSVGLARQTQYF.

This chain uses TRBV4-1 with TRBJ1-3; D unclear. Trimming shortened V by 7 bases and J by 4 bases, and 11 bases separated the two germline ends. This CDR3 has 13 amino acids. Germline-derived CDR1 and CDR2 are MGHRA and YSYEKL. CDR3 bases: TGCGCCAGCACCACCTTGTCGGGAAACACCATATATTTT. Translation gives CASTTLSGNTIYF.

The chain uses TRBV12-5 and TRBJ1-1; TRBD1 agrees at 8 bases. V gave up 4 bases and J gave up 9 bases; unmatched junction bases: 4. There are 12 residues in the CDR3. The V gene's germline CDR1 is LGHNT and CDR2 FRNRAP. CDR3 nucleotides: TGTGCTAGTGGTTCAGACAGGGGCCAAGCTTTCTTT. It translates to CASGSDRGQAFF.

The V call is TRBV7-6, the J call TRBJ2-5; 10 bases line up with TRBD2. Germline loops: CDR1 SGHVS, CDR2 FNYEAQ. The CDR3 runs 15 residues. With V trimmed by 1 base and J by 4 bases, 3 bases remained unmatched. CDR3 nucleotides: TGTGCCAGCAGCTTAGAGCGGGGGGGCGGAGAGACCCAGTACTTC. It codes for CASSLERGGGETQYF.

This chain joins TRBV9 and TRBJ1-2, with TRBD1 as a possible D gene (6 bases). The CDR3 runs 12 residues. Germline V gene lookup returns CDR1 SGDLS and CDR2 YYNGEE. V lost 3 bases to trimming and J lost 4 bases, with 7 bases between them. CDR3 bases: TGTGCCAGCAGCGGGGACACCTATGGCTACACCTTC. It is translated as CASSGDTYGYTF.

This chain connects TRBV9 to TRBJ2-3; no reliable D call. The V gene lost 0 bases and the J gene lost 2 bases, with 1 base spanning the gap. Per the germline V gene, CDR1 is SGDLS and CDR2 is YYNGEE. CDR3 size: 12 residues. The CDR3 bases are TGTGCCAGCAGCGTAGTCACAGATACGCAGTATTTT. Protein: CASSVVTDTQYF.

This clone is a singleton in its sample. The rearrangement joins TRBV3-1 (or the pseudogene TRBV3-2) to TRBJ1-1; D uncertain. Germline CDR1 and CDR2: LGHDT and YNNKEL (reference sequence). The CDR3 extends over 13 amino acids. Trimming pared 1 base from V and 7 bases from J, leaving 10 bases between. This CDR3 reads CASSQGHGFEAFF. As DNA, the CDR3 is TGTGCCAGCAGCCAAGGGCATGGGTTTGAAGCTTTCTTT.

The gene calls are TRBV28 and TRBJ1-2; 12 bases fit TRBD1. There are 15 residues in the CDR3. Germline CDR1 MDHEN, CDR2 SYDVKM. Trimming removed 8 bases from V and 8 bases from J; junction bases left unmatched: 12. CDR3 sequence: CASEGQGAPAVGYTF. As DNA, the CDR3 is TGTGCCAGCGAGGGACAGGGGGCTCCTGCGGTGGGCTACACCTTC.

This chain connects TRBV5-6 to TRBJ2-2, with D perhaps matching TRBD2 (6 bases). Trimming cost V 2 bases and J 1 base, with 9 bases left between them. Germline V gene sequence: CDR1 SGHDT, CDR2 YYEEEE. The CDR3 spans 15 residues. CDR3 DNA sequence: TGTGCCAGCAGCTTTTCGGGACTGAACACCGGGGAGCTGTTTTTT. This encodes CASSFSGLNTGELFF.

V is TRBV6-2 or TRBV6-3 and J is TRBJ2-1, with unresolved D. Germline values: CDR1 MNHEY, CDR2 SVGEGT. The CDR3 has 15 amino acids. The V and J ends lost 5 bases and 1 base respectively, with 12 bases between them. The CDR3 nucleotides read TGTGCCAGCAGTCAGGCGCCGTCGTCCTACAATGAGCAGTTCTTC. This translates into CASSQAPSSYNEQFF.

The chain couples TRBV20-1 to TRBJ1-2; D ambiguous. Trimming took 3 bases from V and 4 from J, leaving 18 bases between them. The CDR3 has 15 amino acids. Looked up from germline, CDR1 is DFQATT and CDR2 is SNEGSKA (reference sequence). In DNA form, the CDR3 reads TGCAGTGCTAGTGGGGATACGAGGGTTGGCTATGGCTACACCTTC. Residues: CSASGDTRVGYGYTF.

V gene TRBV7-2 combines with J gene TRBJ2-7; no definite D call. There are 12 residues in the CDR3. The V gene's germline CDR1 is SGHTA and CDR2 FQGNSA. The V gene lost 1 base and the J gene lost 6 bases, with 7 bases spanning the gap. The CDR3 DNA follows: TGTGCCAGCAGCTTAGTTGGTCTCGAGCAGTACTTC. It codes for CASSLVGLEQYF.

DNA of the CDR3: TGTGCCAGTAATTGGGGACGAACCTCTAACTATGGCTACACCTTC. This sequence encodes CASNWGRTSNYGYTF. This chain connects TRBV19 to TRBJ1-2; D may be TRBD1 (5 bases). The CDR3 covers 15 residues. Germline lookup yields CDR1 LNHDA and CDR2 SQIVND (reference sequence). V shed 7 bases and J shed 0 bases, with 15 bases lying between them.

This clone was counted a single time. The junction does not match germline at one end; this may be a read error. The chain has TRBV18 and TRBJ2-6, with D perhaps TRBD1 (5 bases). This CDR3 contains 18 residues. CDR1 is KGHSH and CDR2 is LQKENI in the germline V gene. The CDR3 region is CASSPIMRRSSGANILTF. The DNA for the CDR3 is TGTGCCAGCTCACCAATAATGCGACGGTCCTCTGGGGCCAACATCCTGACTTTC.

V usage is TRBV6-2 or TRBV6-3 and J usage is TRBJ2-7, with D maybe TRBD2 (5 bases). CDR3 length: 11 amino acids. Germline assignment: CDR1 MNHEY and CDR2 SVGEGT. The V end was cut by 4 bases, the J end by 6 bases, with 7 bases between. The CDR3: CASSLGGEQYF. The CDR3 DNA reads TGTGCCAGCAGTTTAGGAGGCGAGCAGTACTTC.

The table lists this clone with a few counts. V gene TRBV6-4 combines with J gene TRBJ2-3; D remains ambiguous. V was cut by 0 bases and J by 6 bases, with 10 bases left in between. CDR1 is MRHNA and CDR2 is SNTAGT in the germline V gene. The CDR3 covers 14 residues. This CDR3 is CASSDSPSADTQYF. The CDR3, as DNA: TGTGCCAGCAGTGACTCGCCCTCGGCTGATACGCAGTATTTT.

CDR3 residues: CSVGGRLNTGELFF. The CDR3 nucleotides read TGCAGCGTTGGCGGACGGTTAAACACCGGGGAGCTGTTTTTT. The chain employs TRBV29-1 and TRBJ2-2; D is unclear. The CDR3 runs to 14 residues. Germline V CDR1 and CDR2: SQVTM, ANQGSEA. V lost 4 bases, J lost 2 bases, and 11 bases lay in between.

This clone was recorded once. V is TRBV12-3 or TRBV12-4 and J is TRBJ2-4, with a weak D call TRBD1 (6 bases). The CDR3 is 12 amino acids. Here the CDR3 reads CAVRGPKNIQYF. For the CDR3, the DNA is TGTGCAGTCAGGGGTCCCAAAAACATTCAGTACTTC.

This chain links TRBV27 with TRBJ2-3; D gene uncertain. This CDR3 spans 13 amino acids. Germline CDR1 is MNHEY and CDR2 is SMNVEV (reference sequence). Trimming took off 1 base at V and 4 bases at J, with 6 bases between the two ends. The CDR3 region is CASSLLVADTQYF. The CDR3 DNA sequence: TGTGCCAGCAGTTTATTAGTTGCAGATACGCAGTATTTT.

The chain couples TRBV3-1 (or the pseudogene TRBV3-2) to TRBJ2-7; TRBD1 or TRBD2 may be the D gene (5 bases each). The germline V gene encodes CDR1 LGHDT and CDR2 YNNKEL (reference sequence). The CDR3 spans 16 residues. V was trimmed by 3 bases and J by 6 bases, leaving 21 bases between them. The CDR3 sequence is CASSQGYRDGPVEQYF. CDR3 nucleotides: TGTGCCAGCAGCCAGGGGTATCGGGACGGCCCTGTCGAGCAGTACTTC.